A selection of T cell receptor beta chains follows, all from one sample in a study of memory CD4+ T cells and cytomegalovirus serostatus. Method: immunoSEQ multiplex PCR; TCRdb's copy keeps in-frame clones and lacks some. This table holds under 75,000 clones, around 82% found once. The sequenced sample consisted of memory CD4+ T cells from blood. The receptor set was obtained from an adult in good health and CMV-seronegative. Some clones in this sample may be carry-over from other donors' samples. CDR3s include the opening cysteine and the closing phenylalanine or tryptophan. Fields, in order: CDR3 protein, CDR3 DNA, D gene, V gene, J gene, CDR3 length, clone size. D genes are given only for firm matches. A clone size is listed for some rows: how often the clone was seen (once, few, many), or a class if it is expanded.

CAISRTASSYNEQFF	TGTGCCATCAGTCGGACAGCGAGCTCCTACAATGAGCAGTTCTTC	NA	TRBV10-3	TRBJ2-1	15	NA
CAISGGQGLQGQFF	TGTGCCATCAGTGGGGGACAGGGACTACAGGGGCAGTTCTTC	TRBD1	TRBV10-3	TRBJ2-1	14	once
CASSDRENYGYTF	TGTGCCAGTAGCGACAGGGAAAACTATGGCTACACCTTC	TRBD1	TRBV19	TRBJ1-2	13	NA
CASSSPTSGGSYEQYF	TGTGCCAGCAGCTCCCCTACTAGCGGGGGATCCTACGAGCAGTACTTC	TRBD2	TRBV7-2	TRBJ2-7	16	NA
CASARGRGDTQYF	TGTGCTAGTGCCCGGGGAAGGGGAGATACGCAGTATTTT	NA	TRBV12-5	TRBJ2-3	13	few
CASSLAADEKLFF	TGCGCCAGCAGCTTGGCGGCGGATGAAAAACTGTTTTTT	NA	TRBV5-1	TRBJ1-4	13	NA
CASSIEGQGSYGYTF	TGTGCCAGTAGTATCGAGGGGCAGGGGAGCTATGGCTACACCTTC	NA	TRBV19	TRBJ1-2	15	NA
CSVEGGRDLTDTQYF	TGCAGCGTTGAAGGCGGCAGGGACCTCACAGATACGCAGTATTTT	NA	TRBV29-1	TRBJ2-3	15	NA
CASSLDPRDSSNQPQHF	TGTGCTAGCAGCTTAGACCCCCGGGACAGCAGCAATCAGCCCCAGCATTTT	TRBD1	TRBV7-7	TRBJ1-5	17	once
CASRESGGKDTQYF	TGTGCCAGCCGGGAGAGCGGAGGGAAAGATACGCAGTATTTT	NA	TRBV7-9	TRBJ2-3	14	NA
CASSQVSIGVQGYTF	TGCGCCAGCAGCCAAGTTTCTATAGGGGTTCAGGGCTACACCTTC	NA	TRBV4-1	TRBJ1-2	15	NA
CASSGYEAGDQETQYF	TGCGCCAGCAGCGGCTATGAGGCGGGGGATCAAGAGACCCAGTACTTC	TRBD2	TRBV5-1	TRBJ2-5	16	NA
CASSLRGSGNTIYF	TGTGCCAGCAGCTTACGGGGCTCTGGAAACACCATATATTTT	NA	TRBV7-2	TRBJ1-3	14	NA
CASSVGVTTDTQYF	TGTGCCAGCAGCGTTGGAGTTACCACAGATACGCAGTATTTT	NA	TRBV9	TRBJ2-3	14	NA
CASSSPGGLAGALAITDTQYF	TGTGCCAGCAGCTCTCCGGGGGGCCTAGCGGGAGCCTTAGCCATCACAGATACGCAGTATTTT	TRBD2	TRBV27	TRBJ2-3	21	NA
CASSQGPVGDGEKLFF	TGCGCCAGCAGCCAAGGACCGGTGGGGGATGGTGAAAAACTGTTTTTT	NA	TRBV4-3	TRBJ1-4	16	NA
CASRTFAAATDEQYF	TGTGCCAGCAGGACCTTTGCCGCCGCCACGGACGAGCAGTACTTC	NA	TRBV28	TRBJ2-7	15	NA
CASSPLAGGPSEQFF	TGTGCCAGCAGTCCACTAGCGGGAGGGCCAAGTGAGCAGTTCTTC	TRBD2	TRBV28	TRBJ2-1	15	few
CASSLGGAGVTEAFF	TGTGCCAGCAGCTTAGGGGGGGCAGGAGTCACTGAAGCTTTCTTT	NA	TRBV7-2	TRBJ1-1	15	NA
CASSQLNAQRLSGNTIYF	TGCGCCAGCAGCCAGTTAAATGCTCAAAGGCTCTCTGGAAACACCATATATTTT	NA	TRBV4-1	TRBJ1-3	18	NA
CASSDEQASYEQYF	TGTGCCAGCAGTGATGAGCAGGCATCCTACGAGCAGTACTTC	NA	TRBV2	TRBJ2-7	14	NA
CASSSDPGRPPYEQYF	TGTGCCAGCAGTTCAGATCCGGGCCGCCCACCCTACGAGCAGTACTTC	NA	TRBV28	TRBJ2-7	16	once
CASTPGWFSNQPQHF	TGTGCCAGCACCCCTGGGTGGTTTAGCAATCAGCCCCAGCATTTT	NA	TRBV19	TRBJ1-5	15	NA
CAWSQQSNTEAFF	TGTGCCTGGAGTCAACAGTCGAACACTGAAGCTTTCTTT	NA	TRBV30	TRBJ1-1	13	NA
CASRRTGRGPYEQYF	TGTGCCAGCAGGCGAACAGGGAGGGGACCCTACGAGCAGTACTTC	NA	TRBV6-5	TRBJ2-7	15	NA
CASSGKTGGGNTIYF	TGTGCCAGCAGCGGTAAAACAGGGGGCGGAAACACCATATATTTT	TRBD1	TRBV13	TRBJ1-3	15	NA
CASSEFGGAREQYF	TGTGCCAGCAGTGAATTTGGTGGGGCGCGGGAGCAGTACTTC	NA	TRBV6-1	TRBJ2-7	14	NA
CASSPRHSSYEQYF	TGTGCCAGCAGCCCTAGGCACAGCTCCTACGAGCAGTACTTC	NA	TRBV9	TRBJ2-7	14	NA
CASSPRQYSNQPQHF	TGTGCCAGCAGCCCCCGACAGTATAGCAATCAGCCCCAGCATTTT	NA	TRBV7-9	TRBJ1-5	15	NA
CASREGGAGNTIYF	TGTGCCAGCAGGGAAGGGGGCGCTGGAAACACCATATATTTT	TRBD1	TRBV11-2	TRBJ1-3	14	NA
CASSPPAGGLQETQYF	TGTGCCAGCTCACCACCAGCAGGGGGTCTCCAAGAGACCCAGTACTTC	TRBD1	TRBV18	TRBJ2-5	16	NA
CAIRGTGTGTEAFF	TGTGCCATCAGGGGGACAGGGACTGGGACTGAAGCTTTCTTT	TRBD1	TRBV10-3	TRBJ1-1	14	NA
CASSPRQGRNEQFF	TGTGCCAGCTCACCAAGACAGGGTCGAAATGAGCAGTTCTTC	TRBD1	TRBV18	TRBJ2-1	14	once
CSVRGFRDRLSYEQYF	TGCAGCGTTCGGGGGTTTAGGGACCGACTCTCCTACGAGCAGTACTTC	NA	TRBV29-1	TRBJ2-7	16	few
CASSSPGLAVGELFF	TGTGCCAGCAGTTCCCCGGGACTAGCAGTCGGGGAGCTGTTTTTT	TRBD2	TRBV27	TRBJ2-2	15	NA
CASSLGTAGVNPYEQYF	TGCGCCAGCAGCTTGGGTACAGCGGGAGTGAACCCCTACGAGCAGTACTTC	TRBD2	TRBV5-1	TRBJ2-7	17	NA
CASRGPGRGMGYTF	TGTGCCAGCAGGGGACCCGGAAGGGGTATGGGCTACACCTTC	NA	TRBV25-1	TRBJ1-2	14	NA
CASGGGNTEAFF	TGTGCCAGCGGGGGGGGGAACACTGAAGCTTTCTTT	NA	TRBV2	TRBJ1-1	12	once
CASSGQGARGNTIYF	TGTGCCAGCAGCGGACAGGGGGCTAGAGGAAACACCATATATTTT	TRBD1	TRBV14	TRBJ1-3	15	NA
CASSPQSSGGYEQYF	TGTGCCAGTAGTCCCCAATCTAGCGGGGGTTACGAGCAGTACTTC	TRBD2	TRBV19	TRBJ2-7	15	NA
CASSLGLGEGYGYTF	TGTGCCAGCAGCTTAGGCTTAGGGGAGGGCTATGGCTACACCTTC	NA	TRBV7-2	TRBJ1-2	15	NA
CASSLMGDTQYF	TGTGCCAGCAGCTTAATGGGTGATACGCAGTATTTT	NA	TRBV7-3	TRBJ2-3	12	NA
CAWSVLRGQPLHF	TGTGCCTGGAGTGTACTGAGGGGTCAACCCCTCCACTTT	NA	TRBV30	TRBJ1-6	13	NA
CASSHQTGSGNTIYF	TGTGCCAGCAGCCATCAGACAGGCTCTGGAAACACCATATATTTT	NA	TRBV5-4	TRBJ1-3	15	NA